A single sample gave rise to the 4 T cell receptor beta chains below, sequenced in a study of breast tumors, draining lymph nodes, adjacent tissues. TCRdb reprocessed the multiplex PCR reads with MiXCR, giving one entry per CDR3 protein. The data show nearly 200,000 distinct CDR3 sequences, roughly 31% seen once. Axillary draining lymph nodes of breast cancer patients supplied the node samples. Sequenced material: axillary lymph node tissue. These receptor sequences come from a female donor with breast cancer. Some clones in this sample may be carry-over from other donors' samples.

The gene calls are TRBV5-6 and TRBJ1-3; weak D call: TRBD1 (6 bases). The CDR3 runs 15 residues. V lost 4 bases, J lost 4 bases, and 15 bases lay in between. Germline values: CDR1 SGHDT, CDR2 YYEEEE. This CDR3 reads CASSGNWGAGNTIYF. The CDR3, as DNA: TGTGCCAGCAGCGGAAATTGGGGGGCCGGAAACACCATATATTTT.

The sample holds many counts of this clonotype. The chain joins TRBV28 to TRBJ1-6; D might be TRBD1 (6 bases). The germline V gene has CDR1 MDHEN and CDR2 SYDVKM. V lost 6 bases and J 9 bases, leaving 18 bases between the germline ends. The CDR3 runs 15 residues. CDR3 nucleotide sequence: TGTGCCAGCAGCCCTCCGAGGGGGGTGGCTTCACCCCTCCACTTT. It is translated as CASSPPRGVASPLHF.

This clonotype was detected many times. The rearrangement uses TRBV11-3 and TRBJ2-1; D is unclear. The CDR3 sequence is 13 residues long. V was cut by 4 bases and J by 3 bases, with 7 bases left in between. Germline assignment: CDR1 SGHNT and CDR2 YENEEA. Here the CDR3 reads CASSYRSYNEQFF. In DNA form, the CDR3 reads TGTGCCAGCAGCTATAGGAGCTACAATGAGCAGTTCTTC.

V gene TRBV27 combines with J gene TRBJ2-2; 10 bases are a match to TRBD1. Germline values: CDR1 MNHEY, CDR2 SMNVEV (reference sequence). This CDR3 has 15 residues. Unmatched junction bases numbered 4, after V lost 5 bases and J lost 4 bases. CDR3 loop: CASSIGTGATGELFF. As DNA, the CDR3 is TGTGCCAGCAGTATCGGGACAGGGGCCACCGGGGAGCTGTTTTTT.